Sequencing of this T cell receptor (beta chain) was carried out in a study of cytomegalovirus exposure and HLA in healthy donors. Points from the study as a whole: Listed as cytomegalovirus-associated were 150 to 200 TCR beta chains.

V lost 4 bases, J lost 4 bases, and 12 bases stayed unmatched. The CDR3 has 16 residues. Germline V gives CDR1 MDHEN, CDR2 SYDVKM. This PCR relied on a set of 60 Vbeta primers and 13 Jbeta primers. Sequenced by immunoSEQ multiplex PCR; TCRdb stores in-frame clones only, minus some. Here the sample spans approximately 100,000 clones, more than 60% being singletons. Turning to this clone: What it recognizes is unknown.

Each donor's status was that of a healthy bone marrow donor. The TCR sequence derives from a man aged 55 to 70 in good health and CMV-seronegative. The V and J genes are TRBV28 and TRBJ2-7, with 8 nucleotides matching TRBD2. The sample taken for sequencing was PBMCs. The CDR3 loop is CASSSAESSGPYEQYV. The CDR3 region has the DNA TGTGCCAGCAGTTCGGCCGAATCTAGCGGGCCGTACGAGCAGTACGTC.